This TCR beta chain stems from a study of blood T cell repertoires in COVID-19 (dated by TCRdb to about 2020). As for the study more broadly: Samples covering the acute and convalescent phases of COVID-19 were provided by collaborators in the United States, Italy and Spain. The material from the prospective study consisted of cDNA or gDNA derived from T cells, B-cell-depleted T cells, or PBMCs. The dataset comprised deeply sampled blood TCRbeta repertoires from subjects exposed to, actively infected with, or recovered from COVID-19. The repertoires were released in a freely available public database meant as a resource for research on the immune response to SARS-CoV-2. Samples came from the ongoing ImmuneRACE study (first 160 participants) plus 1,254 subjects from 6 global collaborators. Nearly every sample came with metadata listing a de-identified subject ID, COVID-19 status, age in years and sex. Where HLA class I and class II types were available, the types were taken from metadata supplied by the sample provider, not from assay-based typing.

Note on this clone: Its binding antigen is unknown. Nothing much larger sits one base from this clone, and base qualities are not available.

The immunoSEQ Assay, a bias-controlled multiplex PCR, was used to amplify TCRbeta CDR3 regions from genomic DNA. The original methods were these. The number of nucleated cells in each sample was estimated by amplification of reference gene primers within the assay. Sequence reads were collapsed and filtered to measure the absolute abundance of every unique TCRbeta CDR3 rearrangement. Productive Simpson clonality was computed per sample as the square root of Simpson's diversity index over productive rearrangements. In its TCRdb copy, this immuneACCESS table keeps in-frame sequences only and misses some clones. Where compared with another copy, unresolved V genes explain less than half of these, and the others have no known cause. That table furnishes V, J and clone size, whereas the DNA furnished D and trimming. This sample gives 400,000 to 500,000 clones in total; roughly 90% of them show up just once. Of the sample, about 2% falls within the top ten clones.

Enrolling through a virtual design, the prospective study's participants ranged in age from about 18 to 89 years and lived across around 25 United States geographic areas. In the prospective study, participants were assigned to cohorts based on the clinical history participants reported in a screening survey and a study questionnaire. Recovered participants in ImmuneRACE Cohort 3 were defined as having two consecutive negative NP/OP PCR tests, clearance from a healthcare professional, or resolution of symptoms. Each participant in the prospective study had whole blood, serum and a nasopharyngeal or oropharyngeal swab collected by mobile phlebotomists. Over a roughly 2-month period, participants in the prospective study had the option of providing additional blood draws and questionnaires. Prospective study blood samples were shipped either frozen or at room temperature before DNA extraction. General conclusions and limits of the study: The quantity of clinical and demographic metadata differed by source and by participant and was supplied without curation.

CDR1 and CDR2 are read off the germline V gene as MNHEY and SVGAGI. V loses 6 bases, J loses 1 base, and the germline ends lie 7 bases apart. The CDR3 starts with the cysteine, ends with the phenylalanine, and has 12 residues. Solely the CDR3 DNA is kept, with 36 bases framed from the first base. Sample: PBMCs or T cells enriched from blood (not recorded which). The chain is assembled from TRBV6-5 and TRBJ2-7; TRBD1 is perhaps the D gene, given 5 matching bases. The sequence was collected from a woman in her forties who had recovered from COVID-19. CDR3 region: CASRTESYEQYF. The nucleotides are TGTGCCAGCAGGACAGAATCCTACGAGCAGTACTTC.